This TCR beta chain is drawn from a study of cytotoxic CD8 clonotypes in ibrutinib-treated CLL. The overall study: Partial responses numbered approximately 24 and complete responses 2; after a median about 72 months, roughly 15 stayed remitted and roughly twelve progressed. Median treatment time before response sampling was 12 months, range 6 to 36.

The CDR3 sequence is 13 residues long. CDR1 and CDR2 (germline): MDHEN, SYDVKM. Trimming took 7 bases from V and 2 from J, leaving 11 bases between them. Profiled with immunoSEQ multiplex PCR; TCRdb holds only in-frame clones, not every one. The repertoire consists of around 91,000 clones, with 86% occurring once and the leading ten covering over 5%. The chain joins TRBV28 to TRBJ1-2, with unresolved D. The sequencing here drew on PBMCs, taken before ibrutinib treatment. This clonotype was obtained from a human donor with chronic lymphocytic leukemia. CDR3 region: CASTPGLNYGYTF. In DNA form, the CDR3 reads TGTGCCAGCACCCCGGGATTAAACTATGGCTACACCTTC.